The 7 T cell receptor beta chains below were found in one sample sequenced in a study of graft-versus-host responses after intestinal transplantation. What these receptors recognize is not known. The repertoire was sequenced with immunoSEQ multiplex PCR; TCRdb's copy has only in-frame clones and lacks some. The sample includes approximately 88,000 clones, roughly 90% of them seen just once. The specimen was unstimulated CD4+ T cells sorted from spleen or lymph node cells, collected before intestinal transplant. Every receptor here comes from a human donor who received an intestinal transplant.

The chain is built from TRBV2 and TRBJ2-2; D uncertain. Trimming took off 6 bases at V and 0 bases at J, with 8 bases between the two ends. Germline lookup yields CDR1 SNHLY and CDR2 FYNNEI. The CDR3 consists of 14 residues. CDR3 loop: CASRTTTNTGELFF. In DNA form, the CDR3 reads TGTGCCAGCAGAACAACCACGAACACCGGGGAGCTGTTTTTT. Complete variable domain (other parts from reference TRBV2 and TRBJ2-2): EPEVTQTPSHQVTQMGQEVILRCVPISNHLYFYWYRQILGQKVEFLVSFYNNEISEKSEIFDDQFSVERPDGSNFTLKIRSTKLEDSAMYFCASRTTTNTGELFFGEGSRLTVL.

CDR3 sequence: CASSLGSTNTEAFF. In DNA form, the CDR3 reads TGCGCCAGCAGCTTGGGGAGTACGAACACTGAAGCTTTCTTT. V usage is TRBV5-1 and J usage is TRBJ1-1, with D unclear. The CDR3 runs 14 residues. V lost 0 bases and J lost 1, with 7 bases in between. CDR1 SGHRS and CDR2 YFSETQ come from the germline V gene.

The chain couples TRBV20-1 to TRBJ2-5, with D uncertain. The J call may be in error: the DNA end matches TRBJ2-7 better. The CDR3 is 11 amino acids. Germline values: CDR1 DFQATT, CDR2 SNEGSKA (reference sequence). The CDR3 region is CSARRAYEQYF. DNA for the CDR3: TGCAGTGCTAGACGTGCGTACGAGCAGTACTTC.

The chain joins TRBV9 to TRBJ2-3; tentative D call: TRBD1 (6 bases). The length of the CDR3 is 17 residues. Trimming took 3 bases from V and 5 from J, leaving 22 bases between them. Per germline, CDR1 SGDLS and CDR2 YYNGEE. DNA of the CDR3: TGTGCCAGCAGCGCCCATCCGGGACAAACTATTTTAGATACGCAGTATTTT. This codes for CASSAHPGQTILDTQYF. Full variable domain (rest looked up from reference TRBV9 and TRBJ2-3): DSGVTQTPKHLITATGQRVTLRCSPRSGDLSVYWYQQSLDQGLQFLIQYYNGEERAKGNILERFSAQQFPDLHSELNLSSLELGDSALYFCASSAHPGQTILDTQYFGPGTRLTVL.

The V and J genes are TRBV6-5 and TRBJ2-5; possibly TRBD2 for D (7 bases). Germline CDR1 and CDR2: MNHEY and SVGAGI. This CDR3 has 14 amino acids. With 8 bases removed from V and 5 bases from J, the gap between germline ends came to 18 bases. CDR3 bases: TGTGCCAGCCAAGGGGGGGCCGCGGGGGAGACCCAGTACTTC. Its translation: CASQGGAAGETQYF.

The chain is built from TRBV4-2 and TRBJ2-5; 7 positions match TRBD2. The CDR3 covers 16 residues. Unmatched junction bases numbered 9, after V lost 0 bases and J lost 5 bases. Looked up from germline, CDR1 is LGHNA and CDR2 is YNFKEQ. This CDR3 is CASSQDLWGGWETQYF. The CDR3 DNA reads TGTGCCAGCAGCCAAGATCTGTGGGGGGGTTGGGAGACCCAGTACTTC.

This rearrangement joins TRBV5-6 to TRBJ2-7, with TRBD1 as a possible D gene (6 bases). CDR1 and CDR2 from the germline V gene are SGHDT and YYEEEE. The CDR3 consists of 15 residues. The ends were cut back, 6 bases at V and 3 bases at J, with 19 bases in the middle. The CDR3 nucleotides are TGTGCCAGCATAAGATCAGGGGAGACCCTCTACGAGCAGTACTTC. As protein: CASIRSGETLYEQYF.